The 25 T cell receptor beta chains below come from one sample, sequenced in a study of identical twins. One entry per CDR3 protein, called by TCRdb with MiXCR from the 5' RACE reads. The sample has about 280,000 distinct CDR3 sequences; about 8.1% are singletons. This sample was also put to use in a study of yellow fever vaccine responses in identical twins.

The specimen was memory (CD45RO+) T cells sorted from blood. The receptors here all came from a woman under 30 in good health.

This clonotype was observed a few times. The genes are TRBV19 and TRBJ2-3, with D possibly TRBD1 on 7 matching bases. Germline CDR1 reads LNHDA; CDR2 reads SQIVND (reference sequence). The CDR3 spans 16 residues. Trimming stripped 4 bases from V and 3 bases from J, with 17 bases between. CDR3 DNA sequence: TGTGCCAGTAGTACATTGCGTCCAGGGGGGACAGATACGCAGTATTTT. Amino acids: CASSTLRPGGTDTQYF. The full variable domain, rest sourced from reference TRBV19 and TRBJ2-3, is DGGITQSPKYLFRKEGQNVTLSCEQNLNHDAMYWYRQDPGQGLRLIYYSQIVNDFQKGDIAEGYSVSREKKESFPLTVTSAQKNPTAFYLCASSTLRPGGTDTQYFGPGTRLTVL.

The V call is TRBV18, the J call TRBJ2-1, with D perhaps assigned TRBD1 or TRBD2 (6 bases each). Germline assignment: CDR1 KGHSH and CDR2 LQKENI. The CDR3 contains 13 residues. Trimming removed 0 bases from V and 12 bases from J, with 12 bases in between. As DNA, the CDR3 is TGTGCCAGCTCACCACCAGGGGGAGGTGTGCAGTTCTTC. It specifies CASSPPGGGVQFF.

This clonotype was seen many times. The rearrangement uses TRBV29-1 and TRBJ1-1, with D possibly being TRBD1 (6 bases). From germline, CDR1 is SQVTM and CDR2 ANQGSEA. Trimming cost V 4 bases and J 0 bases, with 9 bases left between them. CDR3 length equals 13 residues. The CDR3 loop is CSVVGQMNTEAFF. DNA of the CDR3: TGCAGCGTTGTAGGACAGATGAACACTGAAGCTTTCTTT.

This clonotype was recorded many times. As DNA, the CDR3 is TGCAGCGTATTTAGGGCGGGCACCGGGGAGCTGTTTTTT. Encoded protein: CSVFRAGTGELFF. This chain links TRBV29-1 with TRBJ2-2; a possible D gene is TRBD2 (5 bases). Trimming stripped 6 bases from V and 4 bases from J, with 12 bases between. The CDR3 runs 13 residues. Germline V gives CDR1 SQVTM, CDR2 ANQGSEA.

This clonotype was seen more than once but under ten times. The chain links TRBV20-1 to TRBJ2-1, with unresolved D. The V and J ends lost 4 bases and 8 bases respectively, with 12 bases between them. The CDR3 extends over 12 amino acids. Germline CDR1 reads DFQATT; CDR2 reads SNEGSKA (reference sequence). The chain's CDR3 is CSANLFDDEQFF. The CDR3, as DNA: TGCAGTGCTAATTTGTTCGACGATGAGCAGTTCTTC.

This clonotype was counted only a few times. The chain is built from TRBV7-3 and TRBJ2-6; TRBD1 matches 8 bases. V dropped 5 bases and J dropped 0; count of bases not matched to a gene: 9. The CDR3 totals 18 residues. Germline V lookup: CDR1 SGHTA, CDR2 FQGTGA. For the CDR3, the DNA is TGTGCCAGCAGCCCCAGGACAGGGCCCCTCTCTGGGGCCAACGTCCTGACTTTC. Residues: CASSPRTGPLSGANVLTF.

This clonotype was recorded a few times. The chain has TRBV20-1 and TRBJ1-6; 8 bases align to TRBD1. Germline values: CDR1 DFQATT, CDR2 SNEGSKA (reference sequence). CDR3 length equals 13 residues. Germline trimming cut 6 bases from V and 7 bases from J; bases unmatched to any gene: 5. DNA of the CDR3: TGCAGTGCAGCACAGGGGGGAAATTCACCCCTCCACTTT. It is translated as CSAAQGGNSPLHF.

The table lists this clonotype with many counts. The rearrangement links TRBV28 to TRBJ2-3, with 9 bases aligning to TRBD2. Per germline, CDR1 MDHEN and CDR2 SYDVKM. V lost 5 bases to trimming and J lost 2 bases; unmatched junction nucleotides: 5. The CDR3 runs to 15 residues. The CDR3 sequence is CASSPGLAHTDTQYF. The DNA of the CDR3 is TGTGCCAGCAGTCCGGGACTAGCACACACAGATACGCAGTATTTT.

The table lists this clonotype with many counts. V gene TRBV20-1 combines with J gene TRBJ2-5; D gene uncertain. Germline CDR1 reads DFQATT; CDR2 reads SNEGSKA (reference sequence). The CDR3 runs to 10 residues. The germline V and J ends were trimmed by 4 bases and 5 bases, with 5 bases remaining between them. CDR3 amino acids: CSANRETQYF. Here the CDR3 DNA reads TGCAGTGCTAACCGGGAGACCCAGTACTTC.

This clonotype was recorded at least ten times. This chain links TRBV6-1 with TRBJ1-1; no reliable D call. Trimming cost V 6 bases and J 2 bases, with 19 bases left between them. Germline V lookup: CDR1 MNHNS, CDR2 SASEGT. This CDR3 has 16 amino acids. The CDR3 sequence: CASRPHLFDRNTEAFF. The CDR3 DNA reads as TGTGCCAGCAGACCACACCTATTCGACCGAAACACTGAAGCTTTCTTT.

At least ten counts were recorded for this clonotype. The chain joins TRBV4-2 to TRBJ1-3, with a weak D call TRBD1 (5 bases). V was shortened by 0 bases and J by 0 bases, with 9 bases between the two germline ends. CDR1 and CDR2 from the germline V gene are LGHNA and YNFKEQ. This CDR3 has 16 residues. The CDR3 loop reads CASSQDVGVSGNTIYF. CDR3 nucleotides: TGTGCCAGCAGCCAAGATGTGGGGGTCTCTGGAAACACCATATATTTT.

This clonotype was recorded a few times. The chain has TRBV10-3 and TRBJ1-1; perhaps TRBD1 as D (5 bases). Germline V gene lookup returns CDR1 ENHRY and CDR2 SYGVKD. The CDR3 covers 15 residues. V gave up 3 bases and J gave up 1 base, with 12 bases separating them. The chain's CDR3 is CAISDQGRRNTEAFF. In DNA, the CDR3 is TGTGCCATCAGTGATCAGGGAAGGAGGAACACTGAAGCTTTCTTT.

This clonotype was seen a few times. This chain joins TRBV20-1 and TRBJ1-1; D is perhaps TRBD1 (6 bases). The germline V and J ends were trimmed by 5 bases and 0 bases, with 10 bases remaining between them. This CDR3 has 13 residues. Germline CDR1 reads DFQATT; CDR2 reads SNEGSKA (reference sequence). The CDR3 here is CSARQAMNTEAFF. In DNA, the CDR3 is TGCAGTGCTCGACAGGCAATGAACACTGAAGCTTTCTTT.

This clonotype has only a few counts. This chain connects TRBV20-1 to TRBJ1-2; no definite D call. Germline CDR1 is DFQATT and CDR2 is SNEGSKA (reference sequence). V was clipped by 0 bases and J by 8 bases, with 13 bases between them. The CDR3 is 13 residues long. CDR3 amino acids: CSARDGQVGGYTF. Here the CDR3 DNA reads TGCAGTGCTAGAGATGGGCAGGTGGGAGGCTACACCTTC.

The table lists this clonotype with many counts. This chain joins TRBV5-1 and TRBJ2-5; 9 nucleotides match TRBD2. CDR1 SGHRS and CDR2 YFSETQ come from the germline V gene. With 2 bases clipped from V and 4 bases from J, the junction kept 9 bases outside the gene matches. The CDR3 length is 16 residues. This CDR3 is CASSLGSSGIGETQYF. CDR3 coding DNA: TGCGCCAGCAGCTTAGGCTCTAGCGGGATTGGAGAGACCCAGTACTTC.

The chain couples TRBV12-5 to TRBJ2-1; the match to TRBD1 covers 7 bases. The CDR3 totals 16 residues. J was trimmed by 7 bases and V by 0 bases; bases with no gene match: 9. CDR1 and CDR2 from the germline V gene are LGHNT and FRNRAP. The chain's CDR3 is CASGLVLPTGRNEQFF. CDR3 DNA: TGTGCTAGTGGTTTGGTCCTGCCGACAGGGCGGAATGAGCAGTTCTTC.

This clonotype was recorded at least ten times. The J gene is TRBJ2-2, the V gene TRBV6-5, with TRBD2 matching over 9 bases. The J segment lost 5 bases and the V segment lost 1 base, leaving 2 bases of the junction unmatched. The CDR3 runs to 15 residues. The germline V gene has CDR1 MNHEY and CDR2 SVGAGI. The CDR3 nucleotides are TGTGCCAGCAGTTACTGGCGGGGGGGTACCGGGGAGCTGTTTTTT. Translation gives CASSYWRGGTGELFF.

This clonotype was detected ten times or more. CDR3 DNA: TGTGCCAGCAGCCAAGTCGCAGGGGCAACTGGAAACACCATATATTTT. Encoded protein: CASSQVAGATGNTIYF. The V call is TRBV14, the J call TRBJ1-3; D is possibly TRBD1 (6 bases). The CDR3 extends over 16 amino acids. Germline values: CDR1 SGHDN, CDR2 FVKESK. V shed 1 base and J shed 2 bases, with 12 bases lying between them.

V gene TRBV28 combines with J gene TRBJ2-7, with D perhaps assigned TRBD1 or TRBD2 (5 bases each). The CDR3 consists of 15 residues. From germline, CDR1 is MDHEN and CDR2 SYDVKM. V shed 4 bases and J shed 4 bases, with 17 bases lying between them. The CDR3 loop reads CASSSGAPGGYEQYF. CDR3 sequence (DNA): TGTGCCAGCAGTTCCGGGGCCCCAGGAGGATACGAGCAGTACTTC.

The chain employs TRBV7-9 and TRBJ2-1, with a tentative D call TRBD1 (6 bases). Germline loops: CDR1 SEHNR, CDR2 FQNEAQ (reference sequence). This CDR3 region has 12 residues. The ends were cut back, 3 bases at V and 9 bases at J, with 9 bases in the middle. The CDR3 loop is CASSFLGGEQFF. The CDR3 DNA reads TGTGCCAGCAGCTTCCTAGGGGGTGAGCAGTTCTTC.

This clonotype appeared many times. In nucleotides, the CDR3 is TGTGCCAGCTCTGGGAGGGCAGGGGGTTATGATCAGCCCCAGCATTTT. This sequence encodes CASSGRAGGYDQPQHF. The V and J genes are TRBV2 and TRBJ1-5, with 7 bases aligning to TRBD1. The CDR3 spans 16 residues. V lost 8 bases to trimming and J lost 5 bases; unmatched junction nucleotides: 15. In germline, CDR1 is SNHLY, CDR2 FYNNEI.

The sample holds a few counts of this clonotype. The gene calls are TRBV6-5 and TRBJ2-5; D tentatively fits TRBD1 or TRBD2 (5 bases each). Between the trimmed V and J ends, which lost 3 bases and 1 base, there was a span of 9 bases. Germline lookup yields CDR1 MNHEY and CDR2 SVGAGI. The CDR3 is made up of 14 amino acids. CDR3 nucleotide sequence: TGTGCCAGCAGTTATGGGGGTCGCCAAGAGACCCAGTACTTC. Its protein product is CASSYGGRQETQYF.

A few counts support this clonotype. CDR3 region: CSAGQGSPFYEQYV. The CDR3 region has the DNA TGCAGTGCTGGACAGGGGAGTCCCTTCTACGAGCAGTACGTC. The chain uses TRBV20-1 and TRBJ2-7; the match to TRBD1 covers 9 bases. Trimming removed 5 bases from V and 3 bases from J; junction bases left unmatched: 8. CDR3 length: 14 amino acids. CDR1 is DFQATT and CDR2 is SNEGSKA in the germline V gene (reference sequence).

This clonotype was seen many times. The CDR3 loop is CASSLVPENYGYTF. DNA for the CDR3: TGCGCCAGCAGCTTGGTGCCAGAGAACTATGGCTACACCTTC. This chain links TRBV5-1 with TRBJ1-2, with D unresolved. The CDR3 is 14 residues long. Germline V gene lookup returns CDR1 SGHRS and CDR2 YFSETQ. Between the trimmed V and J ends, which lost 0 bases and 2 bases, there was a span of 8 bases.

This clonotype was counted ten times or more. The chain combines TRBV28 with TRBJ2-5; 9 bases map to TRBD1. The V and J ends lost 1 base and 2 bases, in that order; junction bases with no gene match: 8. CDR1 MDHEN and CDR2 SYDVKM come from the germline V gene. CDR3 length equals 17 residues. The CDR3 bases are TGTGCCAGCAGTTTATTTGGGACAGGGCCAAAGCAAGAGACCCAGTACTTC. Amino acids: CASSLFGTGPKQETQYF.